This T cell receptor beta chain was observed in a study of T cell responses to AZD1222 COVID-19 vaccine. Broader study findings: White British people made up most donors, females outnumbered males, and clonal diversity was possibly underestimated. With two AZD1222 doses given, Spike-specific TCR breadth and depth both rose.

Some clones are missing from TCRdb's copy, which holds only in-frame ones; the method was immunoSEQ multiplex PCR. The sample shows approximately 84,000 clones, 83% of them seen only once. V lost 4 bases to trimming and J lost 4 bases; unmatched junction nucleotides: 10. Germline CDR1 and CDR2: LGHDT and YNNKEL (reference sequence). This CDR3 is 16 amino acids long. To note about this clone: Its specificity is not known.

Sequenced here: peripheral blood, sampled 28 days after the second AZD1222 dose. The sequence came from an adult who received the AZD1222 COVID-19 vaccine. The gene calls are TRBV3-1 (or the pseudogene TRBV3-2) and TRBJ2-3, with 8 nucleotides matching TRBD1. The CDR3 nucleotides read TGTGCCAGCAGCCCCGGGGGCAGGGGGCGATCAGATACGCAGTATTTT. This encodes CASSPGGRGRSDTQYF.